This T cell receptor beta chain was obtained from a study of blood T cell repertoires in COVID-19. The wider study: The cDNA or gDNA used as material had been derived from T cells, B-cell-depleted T cells, or PBMCs.

Data came from immunoSEQ multiplex PCR; TCRdb stores just in-frame clones and leaves some out. The sample has 220,000 or so clones, 84% seen once. The CDR3 length is 21 residues. Losses at the gene ends were 1 base for V and 0 bases for J; bases not matched to a gene: 18. Germline V gives CDR1 SGHVS, CDR2 FQNEAQ. This receptor was taken from a woman aged 55-69 years with acute or convalescent COVID-19. Sample: peripheral blood. The rearrangement joins TRBV7-8 to TRBJ2-3; 8 bases are a match to TRBD2. This CDR3 reads CASSLVPSSGPELPSTDTQYF. For the CDR3, the DNA is TGTGCCAGCAGCTTAGTCCCCTCTAGCGGGCCCGAATTACCTAGCACAGATACGCAGTATTTT.